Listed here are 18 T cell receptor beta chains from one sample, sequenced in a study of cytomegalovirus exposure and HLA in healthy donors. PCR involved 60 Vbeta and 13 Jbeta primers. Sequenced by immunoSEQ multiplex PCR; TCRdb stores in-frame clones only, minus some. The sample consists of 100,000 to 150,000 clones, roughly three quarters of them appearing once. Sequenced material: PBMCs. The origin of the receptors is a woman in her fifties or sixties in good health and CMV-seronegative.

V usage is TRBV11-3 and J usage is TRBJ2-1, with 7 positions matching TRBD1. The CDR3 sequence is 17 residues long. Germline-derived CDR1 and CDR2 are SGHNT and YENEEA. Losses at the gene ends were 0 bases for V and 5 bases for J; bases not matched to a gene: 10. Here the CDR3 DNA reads TGTGCCAGCAGCTTAGAGGGACCGACAGGGATAAACAATGAGCAGTTCTTC. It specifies CASSLEGPTGINNEQFF.

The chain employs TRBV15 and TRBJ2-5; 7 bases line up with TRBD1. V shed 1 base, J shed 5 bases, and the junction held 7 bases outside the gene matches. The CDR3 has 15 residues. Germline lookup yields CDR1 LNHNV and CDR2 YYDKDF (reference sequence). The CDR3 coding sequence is TGTGCCACCAGCAGAGCTTCGACAGGGCATGAGACCCAGTACTTC. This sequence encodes CATSRASTGHETQYF.

The CDR3 protein is CASSPGSGRTYEQYF. The CDR3 nucleotides read TGTGCCAGCTCACCGGGCAGCGGGAGGACCTACGAGCAGTACTTC. This chain connects TRBV18 to TRBJ2-7; 9 bases are shared with TRBD2. V trimming: 3 bases; J trimming: 2 bases; junction bases outside the gene matches: 5. Germline V gene lookup returns CDR1 KGHSH and CDR2 LQKENI. The CDR3 is 15 amino acids.

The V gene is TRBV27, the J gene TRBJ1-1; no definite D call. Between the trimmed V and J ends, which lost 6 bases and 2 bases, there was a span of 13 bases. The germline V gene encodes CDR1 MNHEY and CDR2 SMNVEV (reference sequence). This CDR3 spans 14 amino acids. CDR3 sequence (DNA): TGTGCCAGCAGAAAAAGGACTGACAACACTGAAGCTTTCTTT. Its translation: CASRKRTDNTEAFF.

CDR3 residues: CASRDRVGEQYF. CDR3 nucleotides: TGTGCCAGCAGGGACAGGGTTGGCGAGCAGTACTTC. The chain joins TRBV6-5 to TRBJ2-7; TRBD1 matches at 8 bases. Germline values: CDR1 MNHEY, CDR2 SVGAGI. V was clipped by 6 bases and J by 6 bases; unmatched bases: 4. The length of the CDR3 is 12 residues.

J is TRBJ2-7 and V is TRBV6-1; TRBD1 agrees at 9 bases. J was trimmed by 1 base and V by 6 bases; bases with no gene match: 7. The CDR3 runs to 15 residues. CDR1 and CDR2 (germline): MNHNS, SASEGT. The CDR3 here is CASRNDRGMSYEQYF. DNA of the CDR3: TGTGCCAGCAGGAATGACAGGGGGATGTCCTACGAGCAGTACTTC.

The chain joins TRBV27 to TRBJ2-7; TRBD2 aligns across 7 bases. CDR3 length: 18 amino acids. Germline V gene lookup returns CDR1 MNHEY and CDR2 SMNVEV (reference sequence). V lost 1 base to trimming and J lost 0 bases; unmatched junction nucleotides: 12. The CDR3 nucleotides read TGTGCCAGCAGTTTATTAGGCGTAGCGGGCCCGAGCTCCTACGAGCAGTACTTC. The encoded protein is CASSLLGVAGPSSYEQYF.

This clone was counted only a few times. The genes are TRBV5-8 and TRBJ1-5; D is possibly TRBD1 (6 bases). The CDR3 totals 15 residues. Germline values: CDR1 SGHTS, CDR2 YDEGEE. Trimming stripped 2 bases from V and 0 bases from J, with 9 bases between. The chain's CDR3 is CASSFGQHSNQPQHF. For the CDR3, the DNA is TGTGCCAGCAGCTTCGGACAGCATAGCAATCAGCCCCAGCATTTT.

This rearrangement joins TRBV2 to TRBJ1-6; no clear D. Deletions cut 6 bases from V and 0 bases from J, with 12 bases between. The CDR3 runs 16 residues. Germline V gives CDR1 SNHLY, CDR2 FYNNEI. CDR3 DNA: TGTGCCAGCAGCCGAATCCCGAGCTCCTATAATTCACCCCTCCACTTT. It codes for CASSRIPSSYNSPLHF.

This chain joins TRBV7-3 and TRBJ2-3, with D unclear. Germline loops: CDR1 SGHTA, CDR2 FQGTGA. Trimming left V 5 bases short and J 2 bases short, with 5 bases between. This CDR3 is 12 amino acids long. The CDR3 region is CASSLDTDTQYF. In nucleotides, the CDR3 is TGTGCCAGCAGCCTAGACACAGATACGCAGTATTTT.

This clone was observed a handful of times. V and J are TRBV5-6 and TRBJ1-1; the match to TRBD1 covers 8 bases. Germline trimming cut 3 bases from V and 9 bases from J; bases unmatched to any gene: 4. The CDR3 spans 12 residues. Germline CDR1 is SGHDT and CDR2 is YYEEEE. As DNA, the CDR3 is TGTGCCAGCAGCTCTAGGACAGGGAAAGCTTTCTTT. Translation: CASSSRTGKAFF.

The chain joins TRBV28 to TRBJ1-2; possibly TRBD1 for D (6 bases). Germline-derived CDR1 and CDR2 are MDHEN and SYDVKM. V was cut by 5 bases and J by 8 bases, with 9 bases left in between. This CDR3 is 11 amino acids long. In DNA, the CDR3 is TGTGCCAGCAGTGGACAGAAGGGCTACACCTTC. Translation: CASSGQKGYTF.

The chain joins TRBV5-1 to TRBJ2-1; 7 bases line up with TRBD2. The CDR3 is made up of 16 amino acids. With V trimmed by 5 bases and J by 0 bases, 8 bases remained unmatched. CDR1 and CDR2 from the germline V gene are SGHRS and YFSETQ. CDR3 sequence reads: CASREPGLVSYNEQFF. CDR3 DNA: TGCGCCAGCAGAGAGCCCGGACTAGTCTCCTACAATGAGCAGTTCTTC.

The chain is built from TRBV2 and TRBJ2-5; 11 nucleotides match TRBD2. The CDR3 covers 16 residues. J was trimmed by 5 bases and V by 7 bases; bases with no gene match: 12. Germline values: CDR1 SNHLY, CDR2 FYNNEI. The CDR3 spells CASNLISGRDGETQYF. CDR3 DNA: TGTGCCAGCAACCTGATTAGCGGGAGGGACGGGGAGACCCAGTACTTC. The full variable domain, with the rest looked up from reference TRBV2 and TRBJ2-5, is EPEVTQTPSHQVTQMGQEVILRCVPISNHLYFYWYRQILGQKVEFLVSFYNNEISEKSEIFDDQFSVERPDGSNFTLKIRSTKLEDSAMYFCASNLISGRDGETQYFGPGTRLLVL.

CDR3 bases: TGCGCCAGCAGCTTGACGGGAGTGCCCCGCTCCAATGAGCAGTTCTTC. Protein: CASSLTGVPRSNEQFF. The chain carries TRBV5-1 and TRBJ2-1, with D perhaps TRBD2 (6 bases). CDR3 size: 16 residues. Germline assignment: CDR1 SGHRS and CDR2 YFSETQ. Trimming took off 1 base at V and 6 bases at J, with 17 bases between the two ends.

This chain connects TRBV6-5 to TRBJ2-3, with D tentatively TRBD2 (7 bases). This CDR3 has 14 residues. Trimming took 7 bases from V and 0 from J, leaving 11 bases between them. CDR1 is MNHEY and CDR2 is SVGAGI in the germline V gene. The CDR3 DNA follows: TGTGCCAGCACCCGGGGGGCTAGCACAGATACGCAGTATTTT. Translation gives CASTRGASTDTQYF.

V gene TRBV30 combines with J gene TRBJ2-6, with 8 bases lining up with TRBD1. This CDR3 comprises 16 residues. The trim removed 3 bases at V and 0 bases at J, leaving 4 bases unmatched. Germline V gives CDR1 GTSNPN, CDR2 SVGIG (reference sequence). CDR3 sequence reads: CAWRRDRPSGANVLTF. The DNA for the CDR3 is TGTGCCTGGAGGAGGGACAGGCCCTCTGGGGCCAACGTCCTGACTTTC.

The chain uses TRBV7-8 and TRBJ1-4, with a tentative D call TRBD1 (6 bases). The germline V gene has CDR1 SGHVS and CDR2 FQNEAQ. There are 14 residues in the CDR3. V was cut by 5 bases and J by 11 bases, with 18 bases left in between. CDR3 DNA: TGTGCCAGCAGCCAGTACAGGGACCCCGCCAAACTGTTTTTT. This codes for CASSQYRDPAKLFF. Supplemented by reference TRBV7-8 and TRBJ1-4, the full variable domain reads GAGVSQSPRYKVAKRGQDVALRCDPISGHVSLFWYQQALGQGPEFLTYFQNEAQLDKSGLPSDRFFAERPEGSVSTLKIQRTQQEDSAVYLCASSQYRDPAKLFFGSGTQLSVL.